This T cell receptor beta chain was captured by sequencing in a study of shared clonotypes between healthy human individuals. At the level of the study: There were three CD4 naive, three CD4 memory, two CD8 naive and one CD8 memory plates per donor.

At a deep level, the assay was run. The assay was immunoSEQ multiplex PCR, and TCRdb's table has in-frame clones only and misses some. The profile shows more than 600,000 clones, approximately 90% of them singletons. Findings of the study overall: The generation probabilities recorded for non-shared clonotypes fell below those of clonotypes shared by all four donors. What limited the represented genetic and exposure-history diversity was the small number of donors.

As defined, naive CD8 cells were CD45RO-negative and positively selected for CCR7, with terminally differentiated effector memory CD45RA+ cells excluded. As to this clone: No antigen is known for it.

This clonotype was obtained from a man younger than 40 in good health. The sequencing input was naive CD8+ T cells sorted from blood.

CDR3 sequence reads: CASSIRTSGVKDTQYF. CDR3 sequence (DNA): TGTGCCAGCAGCATTCGGACTAGCGGCGTTAAAGATACGCAGTATTTT. The rearrangement uses TRBV11-3 and TRBJ2-3, with 10 positions matching TRBD2. There are 16 residues in the CDR3. V shed 5 bases and J 5 bases; nucleotides not matched to a gene: 10. In germline, CDR1 is SGHNT, CDR2 YENEEA.